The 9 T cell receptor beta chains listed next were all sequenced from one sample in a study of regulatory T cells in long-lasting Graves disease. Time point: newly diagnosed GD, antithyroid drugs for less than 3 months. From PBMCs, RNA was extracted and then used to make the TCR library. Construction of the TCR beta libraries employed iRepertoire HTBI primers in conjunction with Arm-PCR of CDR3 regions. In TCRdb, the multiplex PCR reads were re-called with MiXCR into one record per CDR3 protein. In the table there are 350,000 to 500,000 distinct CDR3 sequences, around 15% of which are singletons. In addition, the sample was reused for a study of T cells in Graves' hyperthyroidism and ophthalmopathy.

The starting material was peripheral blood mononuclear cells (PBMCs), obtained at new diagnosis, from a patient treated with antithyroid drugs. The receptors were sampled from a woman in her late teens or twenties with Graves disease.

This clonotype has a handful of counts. This CDR3 reads CASSSGVYTGELFF. The CDR3 DNA sequence: TGTGCCAGCAGCTCGGGGGTTTACACCGGGGAGCTGTTTTTT. The chain employs TRBV12-3 or TRBV12-4 and TRBJ2-2, with a tentative D call TRBD2 (6 bases). Trimming stripped 6 bases from V and 3 bases from J, with 11 bases between. The CDR3 is 14 residues long.

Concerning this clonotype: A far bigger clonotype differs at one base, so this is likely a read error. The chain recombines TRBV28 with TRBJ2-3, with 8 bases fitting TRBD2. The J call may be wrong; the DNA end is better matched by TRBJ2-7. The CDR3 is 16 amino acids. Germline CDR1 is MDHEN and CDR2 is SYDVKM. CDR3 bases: TGTGCCAGCAGCATGACTAGCGCGCGGCTCAGCCTTGAGCAGTACTTC. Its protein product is CASSMTSARLSLEQYF.

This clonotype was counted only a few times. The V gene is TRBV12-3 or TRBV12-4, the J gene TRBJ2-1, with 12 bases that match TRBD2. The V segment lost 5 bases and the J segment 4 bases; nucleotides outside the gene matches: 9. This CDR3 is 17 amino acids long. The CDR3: CASSLHSTSGRYNEQFF. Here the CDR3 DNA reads TGTGCCAGCAGTCTCCATTCGACTAGCGGGAGATACAATGAGCAGTTCTTC.

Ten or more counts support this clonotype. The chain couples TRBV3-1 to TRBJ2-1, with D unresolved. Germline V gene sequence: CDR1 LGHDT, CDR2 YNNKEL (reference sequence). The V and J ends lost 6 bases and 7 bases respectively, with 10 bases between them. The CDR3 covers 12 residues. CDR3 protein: CASRHTTNEQFF. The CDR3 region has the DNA TGTGCCAGCAGACACACCACTAATGAGCAGTTCTTC.

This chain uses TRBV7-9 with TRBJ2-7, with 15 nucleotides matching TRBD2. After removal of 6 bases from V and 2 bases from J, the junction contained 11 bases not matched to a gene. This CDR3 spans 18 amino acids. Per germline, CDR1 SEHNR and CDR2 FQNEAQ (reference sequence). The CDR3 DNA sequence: TGTGCCAGCAGGCAGGGACTAGCGGGAGGACCGAAAACCTACGAGCAGTACTTC. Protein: CASRQGLAGGPKTYEQYF.

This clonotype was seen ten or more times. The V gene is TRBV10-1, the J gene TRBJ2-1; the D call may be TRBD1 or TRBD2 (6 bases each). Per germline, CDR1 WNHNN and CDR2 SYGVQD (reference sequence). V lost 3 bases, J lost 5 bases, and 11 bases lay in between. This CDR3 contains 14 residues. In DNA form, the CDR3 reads TGCGCCAGCAGTGAAGGGGGGATGAACAATGAGCAGTTCTTC. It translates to CASSEGGMNNEQFF.

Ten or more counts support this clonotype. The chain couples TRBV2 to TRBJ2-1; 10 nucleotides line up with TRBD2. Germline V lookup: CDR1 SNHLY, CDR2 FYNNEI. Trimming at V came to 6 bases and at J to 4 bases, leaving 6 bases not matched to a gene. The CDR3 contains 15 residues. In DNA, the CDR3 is TGTGCCAGCAGGGGGACTAGCGAGACATACAATGAGCAGTTCTTC. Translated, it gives CASRGTSETYNEQFF.

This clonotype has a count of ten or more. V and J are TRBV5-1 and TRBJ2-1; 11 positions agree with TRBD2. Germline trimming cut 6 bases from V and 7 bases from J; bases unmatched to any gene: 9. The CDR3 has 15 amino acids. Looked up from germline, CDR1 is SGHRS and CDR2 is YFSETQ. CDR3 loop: CASTTVAGGGNEQFF. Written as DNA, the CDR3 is TGCGCCAGCACCACCGTAGCGGGAGGGGGAAATGAGCAGTTCTTC. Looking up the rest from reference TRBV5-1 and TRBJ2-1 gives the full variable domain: KAGVTQTPRYLIKTRGQQVTLSCSPISGHRSVSWYQQTPGQGLQFLFEYFSETQRNKGNFPGRFSGRQFSNSRSEMNVSTLELGDSALYLCASTTVAGGGNEQFFGPGTRLTVL.

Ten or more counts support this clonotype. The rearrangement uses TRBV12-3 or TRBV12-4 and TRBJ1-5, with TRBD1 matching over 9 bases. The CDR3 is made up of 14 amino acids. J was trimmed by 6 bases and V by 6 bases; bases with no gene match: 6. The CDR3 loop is CASSPTGGGQPQHF. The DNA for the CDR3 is TGTGCCAGCAGCCCCACAGGGGGCGGTCAGCCCCAGCATTTT.